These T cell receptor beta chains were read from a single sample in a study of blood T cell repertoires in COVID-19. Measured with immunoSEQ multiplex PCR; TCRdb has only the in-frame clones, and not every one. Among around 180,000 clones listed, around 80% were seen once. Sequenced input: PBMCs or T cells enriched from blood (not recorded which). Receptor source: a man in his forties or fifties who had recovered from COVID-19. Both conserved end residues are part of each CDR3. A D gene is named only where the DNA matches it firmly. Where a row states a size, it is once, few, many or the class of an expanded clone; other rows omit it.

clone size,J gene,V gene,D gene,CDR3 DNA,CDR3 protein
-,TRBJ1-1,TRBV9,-,TGTGCCAGCAGCCCTCGACAGGCAATGAACACTGAAGCTTTCTTT,CASSPRQAMNTEAFF
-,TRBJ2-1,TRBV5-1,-,TGCGCCAGCAGCCCATCCTCCTACAATGAGCAGTTCTTC,CASSPSSYNEQFF
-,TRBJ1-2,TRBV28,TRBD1,TGTGCCAGCAGTTCATCCGGGACAGGGGCGTATGGCTACACCTTC,CASSSSGTGAYGYTF
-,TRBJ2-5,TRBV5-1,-,TGCGCCAGCAGCCGTAGCTTGGCCCGGGAGTCTATGAGCGAGACCCAGTACTTC,CASSRSLARESMSETQYF
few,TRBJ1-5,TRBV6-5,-,TGTGCTACAAGCTTGGGGGCTAGCAATCAGCCCCAGCATTTT,CATSLGASNQPQHF
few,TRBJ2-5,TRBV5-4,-,TGTGCCAGCAGCTTGGGGGGAGCCAAAGAGACCCAGTACTTC,CASSLGGAKETQYF
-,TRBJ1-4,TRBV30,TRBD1,TGTGCCTGGAGCGGGACAGGGGCTGAAAAACTGTTTTTT,CAWSGTGAEKLFF
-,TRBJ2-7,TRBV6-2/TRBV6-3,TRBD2,TGTGCCAGCAGTTCTATAGTAGGACTAGCGGGGCTCGAGCAGTACTTC,CASSSIVGLAGLEQYF
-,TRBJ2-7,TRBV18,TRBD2,TGTGCCAGCTCACTGACTAGCGGGGCGTCCTACGAGCAGTACTTC,CASSLTSGASYEQYF
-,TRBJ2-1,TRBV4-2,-,TGTGCCAGCAGCCAAGAGCCAAGCGGACCCGGGAGCTCCTACAATGAGCAGTTCTTC,CASSQEPSGPGSSYNEQFF
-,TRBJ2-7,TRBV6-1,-,TGTGCCAGCAGTGAGCGGGTTCCCACCTACGAGCAGTACTTC,CASSERVPTYEQYF
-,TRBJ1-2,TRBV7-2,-,TGTGCCAGCAGCCTGGCGGCTGGATCGGGTTCGGGGTATGGCTACACCTTC,CASSLAAGSGSGYGYTF
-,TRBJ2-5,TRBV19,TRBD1,TGTGCCAGTAGGGACAGGGGCACGGAGACCCAGTACTTC,CASRDRGTETQYF
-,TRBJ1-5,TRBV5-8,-,TGTGCCAGCAGCTTGGGTGACCACTATCGCAATCAGCCCCAGCATTTT,CASSLGDHYRNQPQHF
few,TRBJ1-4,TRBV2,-,TGTGCCAGCAGTGAAAGGAGGGTGGCTAATGAAAAACTGTTTTTT,CASSERRVANEKLFF
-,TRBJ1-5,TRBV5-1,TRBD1,TGCGCCAGCAGCTCGTGTCGGGACAGGGGTACTCTGCGGCAGCCCCAGCATTTT,CASSSCRDRGTLRQPQHF
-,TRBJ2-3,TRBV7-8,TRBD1,TGTGCCAGCAGCTTTGGGGACAGGCTCACAGATACGCAGTATTTT,CASSFGDRLTDTQYF
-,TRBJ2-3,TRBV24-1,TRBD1,TGTGCCACCAGTGATTCGGGACAGGGCACAGATACGCAGTATTTT,CATSDSGQGTDTQYF
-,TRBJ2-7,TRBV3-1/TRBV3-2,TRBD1,TGTGCCAGCAGCCAAGTTTTTCCGTCTACAGGGGGGTTCTACGAGCAGTACTTC,CASSQVFPSTGGFYEQYF
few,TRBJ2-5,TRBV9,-,TGTGCCAGCAGCGTCGGGGGGCCCCAGTACCAAGAGACCCAGTACTTC,CASSVGGPQYQETQYF
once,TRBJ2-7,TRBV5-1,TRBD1,TGCGCCAGCAGCTTGGGGCGGACAGGGGCCTCCTACGAGCAGTACTTC,CASSLGRTGASYEQYF